A selection of T cell receptor beta chains follows, all from one sample in a study of CD8 T cells in ankylosing spondylitis. Using its own MiXCR run on the 5' RACE reads, TCRdb lists one record per CDR3 protein. The profile shows around 490,000 distinct CDR3 sequences, less than 6% of them singletons. Sequenced input: blood, either unsorted or a sorted T cell fraction (not recorded which). These receptors were collected from a male donor with ankylosing spondylitis. CDR3s include the opening cysteine and the closing phenylalanine or tryptophan. The D gene is left open where the match is weak. Size tells how often a clone was seen (once, few, many) or the class of an expanded clone, and some rows leave it out.

j_call,d_call,clone_size,v_call,cdr3_nt,cdr3_aa
TRBJ2-7,TRBD1,many,TRBV27,TGTGCCAGCAGTTCCCCCGGACAGGACTACGAGCAGTACTTC,CASSSPGQDYEQYF
TRBJ2-5,-,many,TRBV20-1,TGCAGTGTCCTCTTACCGGGACAACAAGAGACCCAGTACTTC,CSVLLPGQQETQYF
TRBJ1-4,TRBD1,few,TRBV4-2,TGTGCCAGCAGCCGACTAGGGACAGAAGTCGCAACTAATGAAAAACTGTTTTTT,CASSRLGTEVATNEKLFF
TRBJ1-2,-,many,TRBV6-2/TRBV6-3,TGTGCCAGCAGTGCCGACAGGACCTCTGGAGGCTACACCTTC,CASSADRTSGGYTF
TRBJ1-2,-,many,TRBV12-3/TRBV12-4,TGTGCCAGCAGGTCCACAGGGAACTATGGCTACACCTTC,CASRSTGNYGYTF
TRBJ1-4,-,many,TRBV20-1,TGCAGTGCTAGAGATCACAGAAATTTTGAAAAACTGTTTTTT,CSARDHRNFEKLFF
TRBJ2-5,TRBD2,many,TRBV29-1,TGCAGCGTCGCGACTAGCGGACAGCAAGAGACCCAGTACTTC,CSVATSGQQETQYF
TRBJ1-2,-,few,TRBV18,TGTGCCAGCTCACCGACCTCAGGGAAATATGGCTACACCTTC,CASSPTSGKYGYTF
TRBJ2-1,-,many,TRBV7-2,TGTGCCAGCAGCTACCAATGGTCTCAGTTCTTC,CASSYQWSQFF
TRBJ2-5,TRBD2,many,TRBV29-1,TGCAGCGTCGGCGGGACTAGCGGGGGGGAATCTATAGAGACCCAGTACTTC,CSVGGTSGGESIETQYF
TRBJ2-1,TRBD2,many,TRBV20-1,TGCAGTGCTAGAGGGGGGCTAGCGGGAGGTCTCTTATACAATGAGCAGTTCTTC,CSARGGLAGGLLYNEQFF
TRBJ2-7,TRBD2,-,TRBV7-2,TGTGCCAGCAGCTACCAGCGGGGGGTCGAGGAGCAGTACTTC,CASSYQRGVEEQYF
TRBJ2-1,-,many,TRBV6-2/TRBV6-3,TGTGCCAGCAGTACCCTCCGGAACAATGAGCAGTTCTTC,CASSTLRNNEQFF
TRBJ2-1,-,many,TRBV5-5,TGTGCCAGCAGCGCTCTAAGCTCCTACAATGAGCAGTTCTTC,CASSALSSYNEQFF
TRBJ1-5,-,-,TRBV15,TGTGCCACCAGCAGATTCTCAGGGAATCAGCCCCAGCATTTT,CATSRFSGNQPQHF
TRBJ2-7,-,many,TRBV5-1,TGCGCCAGCAGCTTGGCCAATCCCCGGGCCGCCGAGCAGTACTTC,CASSLANPRAAEQYF
TRBJ2-1,TRBD1,many,TRBV9,TGTGCCAGCAAACCACAGGGGGCGGACGAGCAGTTCTTC,CASKPQGADEQFF
TRBJ2-1,-,-,TRBV6-6,TGTGCCAGCAGTGGGATGGAGATCGATGAGCAGTTCTTC,CASSGMEIDEQFF
TRBJ2-7,TRBD1,few,TRBV27,TGTGCCAGCAGTTTAGGGACAGGGGGCTGGTACGAGCAGTACTTC,CASSLGTGGWYEQYF
TRBJ2-1,-,many,TRBV20-1,TGCAGTGCTAGCGAGGTTCGGGCGAGGGTCTCCTACAATGAGCAGTTCTTC,CSASEVRARVSYNEQFF
TRBJ1-5,TRBD1,many,TRBV9,TGTGCCAGCAGCGTAGGGACAGGGGGCGCGGGGCAGCCCCAGCATTTT,CASSVGTGGAGQPQHF
TRBJ1-3,-,many,TRBV4-3,TGCGCCAGCAGCCAAGAAGAAATCGGAACAGGCGGGCCCCGGGACACCATATATTTT,CASSQEEIGTGGPRDTIYF
TRBJ2-7,-,-,TRBV7-9,TGTGCCAGCAGCCCCCGGCCGGGACGGGAGCTCTACGAGCAGTACTTC,CASSPRPGRELYEQYF
TRBJ1-1,-,many,TRBV20-1,TGCAGTGCTCCCCACTGGGCAGCTGCATTCACTGAAGCTTTCTTT,CSAPHWAAAFTEAFF
TRBJ2-1,-,many,TRBV9,TGTGCCAGCAGCGTAGGGGGAGTATACAATGAGCAGTTCTTC,CASSVGGVYNEQFF
TRBJ1-1,-,many,TRBV4-2,TGTGCCAGCAGCCCTGTTGGGGCTTGGGGCACTGAAGCTTTCTTT,CASSPVGAWGTEAFF
TRBJ1-1,-,many,TRBV29-1,TGCAGCGTTGGAAACGGGCTGAGGAGTGAAGCTTTCTTT,CSVGNGLRSEAFF
TRBJ1-2,TRBD1,many,TRBV4-1,TGCGCCAGCACCAGAGCAGACAGGGAGGGTGGCTACACCTTC,CASTRADREGGYTF
TRBJ1-2,TRBD1,once,TRBV5-3,TGTGCCAGAAGTCACCAGACAGGGGAGGTTAACTATGGCTACACCTTC,CARSHQTGEVNYGYTF
TRBJ2-5,-,many,TRBV12-3/TRBV12-4,TGTGCCAGCAGTTTATTGAGAAGGGAGACCCAGTACTTC,CASSLLRRETQYF
TRBJ2-7,-,many,TRBV15,TGTGCCACCAGCAGAGATGATGGGCCAACCAGGTTCAACCACGAGCAGTACTTC,CATSRDDGPTRFNHEQYF
TRBJ2-2,-,-,TRBV19,TGTGCCACCCACACGCGGAGGACCGGGGAGCTGTTTTTT,CATHTRRTGELFF
TRBJ1-6,-,many,TRBV2,TGTGCCAGCATTACGGACAGTCCTAATTCACCCCTCCACTTT,CASITDSPNSPLHF
TRBJ1-3,-,many,TRBV5-1,TGCGCCAGCAGCTTGGGAAGTGAAGGAAACACCATATATTTT,CASSLGSEGNTIYF
TRBJ2-5,TRBD2,many,TRBV29-1,TGCAGCGTTGGGTCCGGGAGGGGACAGACCCAGTACTTC,CSVGSGRGQTQYF
TRBJ2-7,TRBD1,many,TRBV12-3/TRBV12-4,TGTGCCAGCAGTCGACAGGGGGAGGGCTACGAGCAGTACTTC,CASSRQGEGYEQYF
TRBJ2-5,-,many,TRBV11-1,TGTGCCAGCAGCTTATTTGTCGCCCGGGAGACCCAGTACTTC,CASSLFVARETQYF
TRBJ2-6,-,many,TRBV5-1,TGCGCCAGCAGCTTTAGCTCTGGGGCCAACGTCCTGACTTTC,CASSFSSGANVLTF
TRBJ1-5,-,many,TRBV18,TGTGCCAGCTCACCTAGCGGGCTTGGCAATCAGCCCCAGCATTTT,CASSPSGLGNQPQHF
TRBJ2-2,-,many,TRBV7-8,TGTGCCAGCAGCCCTGGGGGCGGCCGGAGGGGCGGGGAGCTGTTTTTT,CASSPGGGRRGGELFF
TRBJ2-3,-,many,TRBV2,TGTGCCAGCAGTGAAGATGAGGGGAGCGTGAGCGGGGATACGCAGTATTTT,CASSEDEGSVSGDTQYF
TRBJ2-7,-,many,TRBV7-2,TGTGCCAGCAGCTTAGTTGTGGGCAGAACGGACTACGAGCAGTACTTC,CASSLVVGRTDYEQYF
TRBJ2-1,-,many,TRBV5-1,TGCGCCAGCAGCTTGGACAGTACTAGCAATGAGCAGTTCTTC,CASSLDSTSNEQFF
TRBJ2-7,TRBD1,many,TRBV27,TGTGCCAGCAGTTTCGGCCACGGGACAGCAAGCTACGAGCAGTACTTC,CASSFGHGTASYEQYF
TRBJ1-2,TRBD1,many,TRBV5-1,TGCGCCAGCAGCTCACGGACAGGGTACTATGGCTACACCTTC,CASSSRTGYYGYTF
TRBJ2-3,TRBD2,many,TRBV6-2/TRBV6-3,TGTGCCAGCAGCCGTCTACTAGCGGGGGGCACAGATACGCAGTATTTT,CASSRLLAGGTDTQYF
TRBJ2-7,TRBD2,many,TRBV29-1,TGCAGCGGGGGGGAGGGGTACGAGCAGTACTTC,CSGGEGYEQYF
TRBJ2-7,-,many,TRBV5-1,TGCGCCAGCAGCTTGGGGTTCGACGAGCAGTACTTC,CASSLGFDEQYF